A single sample gave rise to the 3 T cell receptor beta chains below, sequenced in a study of cytomegalovirus exposure and HLA in healthy donors. PCR amplification relied on 60 Vbeta primers (plus 13 Jbeta primers). Profiled with immunoSEQ multiplex PCR; TCRdb holds only in-frame clones, not every one. The sample contains approximately 210,000 clones, about 80% of which appear only once. Sequencing used PBMCs. The receptors here all came from a woman aged 40 to 55 in good health and CMV-seronegative.

V gene TRBV30 combines with J gene TRBJ2-2; 7 positions agree with TRBD2. This CDR3 comprises 14 residues. Germline values: CDR1 GTSNPN, CDR2 SVGIG (reference sequence). V gave up 5 bases and J gave up 4 bases; unmatched junction bases: 7. The CDR3 bases are TGTGCCTGGGGGAGGGGCAGGGTCACCGGGGAGCTGTTTTTT. Amino acid sequence: CAWGRGRVTGELFF.

The rearrangement uses TRBV5-1 and TRBJ2-3; a weak D match, TRBD2 (5 bases). The V gene's germline CDR1 is SGHRS and CDR2 YFSETQ. The CDR3 runs to 16 residues. Between the trimmed V and J ends, which lost 0 bases and 3 bases, there was a span of 14 bases. CDR3 loop: CASSLGPTGSTDTQYF. CDR3 bases: TGCGCCAGCAGCTTGGGTCCGACGGGATCAACAGATACGCAGTATTTT. Based on the CDR3 plus reference TRBV5-1 and TRBJ2-3, the full variable domain is KAGVTQTPRYLIKTRGQQVTLSCSPISGHRSVSWYQQTPGQGLQFLFEYFSETQRNKGNFPGRFSGRQFSNSRSEMNVSTLELGDSALYLCASSLGPTGSTDTQYFGPGTRLTVL.

This sequence joins TRBV11-1 and TRBJ2-2; TRBD1 aligns across 9 bases. Germline CDR1 SGHAT, CDR2 FQDESV (reference sequence). Trimming took 5 bases from V and 1 from J; bases not matched to a gene: 2. The CDR3 consists of 15 residues. In DNA form, the CDR3 reads TGTGCCAGCAGCGTGGACAGGGGGAACACCGGGGAGCTGTTTTTT. Its translation: CASSVDRGNTGELFF. The full variable domain, in which reference TRBV11-1 and TRBJ2-2 provide the parts outside the CDR3, is EAEVAQSPRYKITEKSQAVAFWCDPISGHATLYWYRQILGQGPELLVQFQDESVVDDSQLPKDRFSAERLKGVDSTLKIQPAELGDSAMYLCASSVDRGNTGELFFGEGSRLTVL.